This entry describes one T cell receptor (beta chain). TCRdb keeps only in-frame clones here, not all; method: immunoSEQ multiplex PCR. Among approximately 500,000 clones, roughly 90% were seen once, and the ten largest hold roughly 1.9%. This entry comes from a study of blood T cell repertoires in COVID-19. This CDR3 contains 14 residues. Germline lookup yields CDR1 SEHNR and CDR2 FQNEAQ (reference sequence). V shed 6 bases and J 6 bases; nucleotides not matched to a gene: 6. The chain carries TRBV7-9 and TRBJ1-1; 11 bases map to TRBD1. Sequencing was performed on PBMCs or T cells enriched from blood (not recorded which). This TCR came from a woman aged 40-49 years who had recovered from COVID-19. As DNA, the CDR3 is TGTGCCAGCAGTCTCCCGGGACAGGGGGCTGAAGCTTTCTTT. Its protein is CASSLPGQGAEAFF.